This TCR beta chain appears in the sequencing data of a study of T cell responses to AZD1222 COVID-19 vaccine. Study conclusions and caveats: Reports indicate that nearly half of spike-specific TCRs are directed at unmutated variant regions.

Generated by immunoSEQ multiplex PCR, the TCRdb table keeps only in-frame clones and is missing some. The repertoire holds roughly 120,000 clones, with 85% to 95% as singletons. For this clone: Its antigen is still unknown.

This CDR3 is built from 16 residues. CDR1 and CDR2 from the germline V gene are SGHRS and YFSETQ. V shed 4 bases and J 1 base; nucleotides not matched to a gene: 5. The input for sequencing was peripheral blood, taken on day 0 of AZD1222 vaccination. The chain uses TRBV5-1 and TRBJ2-3; 11 bases line up with TRBD2. The origin of this receptor is an adult in good health. The CDR3 here is CASSPKTSGGTDTQYF. Written as DNA, the CDR3 is TGCGCCAGCAGCCCCAAGACTAGCGGGGGCACAGATACGCAGTATTTT.